The 10 T cell receptor beta chains reported below all come from one sample, sequenced in a study of monozygotic twins with cystic fibrosis listed by TCRdb under 2021. The library was built by means of the immunoSEQ multiplex PCR assay. TCRdb holds this immuneACCESS table with in-frame rearrangements only. Some clones are missing; in checked studies, unresolved V genes explain under half, and the rest has no known cause. For this sample the table gives tens of thousands of clones, of which around 96% were detected only once. Jointly, the top ten make up approximately 3% of the sample. The sequenced sample was blood. Receptors originate from a girl aged 2-10 years with cystic fibrosis.

This clone was counted once. The chain uses TRBV5-1 and TRBJ2-3; 9 positions match TRBD2. Germline values: CDR1 SGHRS, CDR2 YFSETQ. V was clipped by 4 bases and J by 9 bases; unmatched bases: 6. The CDR3 contains 13 residues. The CDR3 region is CASSTRLAATQYF. The CDR3 DNA is TGCGCCAGCAGCACCCGACTAGCGGCCACGCAGTATTTT.

V is TRBV14 and J is TRBJ2-1; TRBD1 aligns across 7 bases. V lost 2 bases and J lost 4; bases outside the gene matches: 8. The CDR3 totals 16 residues. CDR1 is SGHDN and CDR2 is FVKESK in the germline V gene. The CDR3 loop reads CASSQRWAGGYNEQFF. CDR3 nucleotide sequence: TGTGCCAGCAGCCAAAGGTGGGCAGGGGGTTACAATGAGCAGTTCTTC.

CDR3 amino acids: CASSESPGKRELETQYF. The CDR3 DNA is TGTGCCAGCAGTGAATCCCCGGGGAAGCGGGAGTTGGAGACCCAGTACTTC. The gene calls are TRBV6-1 and TRBJ2-5; 8 positions agree with TRBD2. Germline CDR1 reads MNHNS; CDR2 reads SASEGT. The CDR3 is made up of 17 amino acids. Trimming cost V 2 bases and J 5 bases; bases outside gene matches: 13.

This clone was detected once. V usage is TRBV7-8 and J usage is TRBJ2-4, with TRBD1 matching over 11 bases. V gave up 5 bases and J gave up 8 bases; unmatched junction bases: 5. Germline V gives CDR1 SGHVS, CDR2 FQNEAQ. There are 14 residues in the CDR3. The CDR3 coding sequence is TGTGCCAGCAGCCCGGGACAGGGGGTGGACATTCAGTACTTC. This gives the protein CASSPGQGVDIQYF.

The chain is built from TRBV7-9 and TRBJ1-2; TRBD1 aligns across 9 bases. CDR1 and CDR2 (germline): SEHNR, FQNEAQ (reference sequence). The ends lost 3 bases at V and 8 bases at J; junction bases unmatched: 1. The CDR3 consists of 12 residues. The CDR3 is CASSLGQGGYTF. The CDR3 region has the DNA TGTGCCAGCAGCTTGGGACAGGGAGGCTACACCTTC. The whole variable domain, filled in from reference TRBV7-9 and TRBJ1-2, reads DTGVSQNPRHKITKRGQNVTFRCDPISEHNRLYWYRQTLGQGPEFLTYFQNEAQLEKSRLLSDRFSAERPKGSFSTLEIQRTEQGDSAMYLCASSLGQGGYTFGSGTRLTVV.

This chain joins TRBV29-1 and TRBJ2-3, with 7 bases lining up with TRBD2. The CDR3 totals 13 residues. CDR1 and CDR2 (germline): SQVTM, ANQGSEA. V shed 8 bases, J shed 6 bases, and the junction held 11 bases outside the gene matches. The CDR3 DNA reads TGCAGCTTAGCTCCCGTTAGCGGGGATACGCAGTATTTT. Translated: CSLAPVSGDTQYF.

Note on this clone: One end of the junction does not line up with germline, which may come from a read error. V usage is TRBV5-6 and J usage is TRBJ2-7; maybe TRBD1 (5 bases). The length of the CDR3 is 14 residues. Per the germline V gene, CDR1 is SGHDT and CDR2 is YYEEEE. Written as DNA, the CDR3 is TGTGCCAGCAGCTTTAGGCAGGGCCGAGACGAGCAGTACTTT. As protein: CASSFRQGRDEQYF.

The chain employs TRBV5-4 and TRBJ2-1; 10 nucleotides line up with TRBD2. After removal of 1 base from V and 8 bases from J, the junction contained 6 bases not matched to a gene. The CDR3 has 15 amino acids. Germline V lookup: CDR1 SGHNT, CDR2 YYREEE (reference sequence). CDR3 nucleotide sequence: TGTGCCAGCAGCTTGCCCAGCGGGAGGGCCCATGAGCAGTTCTTC. The encoded protein is CASSLPSGRAHEQFF.

This chain joins TRBV4-3 and TRBJ2-2; D call uncertain. The V and J ends lost 0 bases and 5 bases respectively, with 10 bases between them. Germline V gene sequence: CDR1 LGHNA, CDR2 YSLEER. The CDR3 contains 15 residues. The CDR3 DNA follows: TGCGCCAGCAGCCAAGAGCTGGGCAGTACCGGGGAGCTGTTTTTT. Its translation is CASSQELGSTGELFF.

The rearrangement joins TRBV7-3 to TRBJ2-1, with D possibly being TRBD1 (5 bases). Trimming cost V 0 bases and J 4 bases, with 13 bases left between them. The CDR3 totals 16 residues. In germline, CDR1 is SGHTA, CDR2 FQGTGA. CDR3 residues: CASSLTPGTGYNEQFF. The CDR3 DNA reads TGTGCCAGCAGCTTAACGCCTGGCACAGGATACAATGAGCAGTTCTTC. The variable domain in full, with the rest retrieved from reference TRBV7-3 and TRBJ2-1, is GAGVSQTPSNKVTEKGKYVELRCDPISGHTALYWYRQSLGQGPEFLIYFQGTGAADDSGLPNDRFFAVRPEGSVSTLKIQRTERGDSAVYLCASSLTPGTGYNEQFFGPGTRLTVL.